A single sample is the source of the 9 T cell receptor beta chains below, sequenced in a study of T-cell memory formation after mild COVID-19. Each CDR3 protein is one row after TCRdb ran MiXCR on the 5' RACE reads. The data contain about 110,000 distinct CDR3 sequences, about 18% of them singletons. Specimen: PBMCs or a T cell subset sorted from them (not recorded which). These receptors came from a man younger than 35 who had mild COVID-19 (a few samples of this study predate the infection). Cell type and time point are not known.

The V and J genes are TRBV25-1 and TRBJ1-1, with D perhaps matching TRBD1 (5 bases). Germline V CDR1 and CDR2: MGHDK, SYGVNS. V was cut by 3 bases and J by 0 bases, with 5 bases left in between. This CDR3 region has 13 residues. This chain's CDR3 is CASSDRVNTEAFF. The CDR3 DNA follows: TGTGCCAGCAGTGACAGGGTGAACACTGAAGCTTTCTTT.

This clonotype has at least ten counts. This chain connects TRBV7-2 to TRBJ2-5; a weak D match, TRBD1 (6 bases). The CDR3 runs to 16 residues. V lost 1 base and J lost 5, with 17 bases in between. Per germline, CDR1 SGHTA and CDR2 FQGNSA. The CDR3 DNA reads as TGTGCCAGCAGCTTAGGTGGGACATCGAGGAGGGAGACCCAGTACTTC. This gives the protein CASSLGGTSRRETQYF.

The chain is built from TRBV5-1 and TRBJ2-1, with TRBD2 identical over 13 bases. Germline CDR1 and CDR2: SGHRS and YFSETQ. Trimming cost V 4 bases and J 7 bases; bases outside gene matches: 5. This CDR3 contains 15 residues. The CDR3 DNA reads as TGCGCCAGCAGCGGACTAGCGGGGGCCGCTAATGAGCAGTTCTTC. Residues: CASSGLAGAANEQFF.

The rearrangement uses TRBV29-1 and TRBJ1-1, with D hard to call. V shed 4 bases and J shed 0 bases, with 9 bases lying between them. The germline CDR1 and CDR2 sequences are SQVTM and ANQGSEA. The CDR3 sequence is 13 residues long. The CDR3 bases are TGCAGCGTTGTGAGATTGATGAACACTGAAGCTTTCTTT. It yields the protein CSVVRLMNTEAFF.

The chain couples TRBV6-5 to TRBJ1-1; 11 bases map to TRBD1. J lost 6 bases, V lost 0 bases, and 3 bases had no gene match. Germline V gene sequence: CDR1 MNHEY, CDR2 SVGAGI. The CDR3 runs 15 residues. The CDR3 DNA is TGTGCCAGCAGTTACTCGGGACAGGGGGATGCTGAAGCTTTCTTT. Translation: CASSYSGQGDAEAFF.

This clonotype was counted between two and nine times. V is TRBV7-2 and J is TRBJ2-3; D gene ambiguous. V was cut by 5 bases and J by 5 bases, with 14 bases left in between. Germline V CDR1 and CDR2: SGHTA, FQGNSA. This CDR3 is 14 amino acids long. In DNA form, the CDR3 reads TGTGCCAGCAGCCCGGCCCGGCGGCTAGATACGCAGTATTTT. Its protein is CASSPARRLDTQYF.

The chain has TRBV2 and TRBJ2-7; tentatively, D is TRBD2 (7 bases). Between the trimmed V and J ends, which lost 3 bases and 1 base, there was a span of 10 bases. Germline V gene sequence: CDR1 SNHLY, CDR2 FYNNEI. The CDR3 consists of 14 residues. The CDR3 loop is CASSERGRSYEQYV. The CDR3 DNA reads TGTGCCAGCAGTGAGCGGGGGCGATCCTACGAGCAGTACGTC.

This clonotype was seen only a few times. The chain is built from TRBV2 and TRBJ1-5, with TRBD1 matching over 7 bases. Germline V CDR1 and CDR2: SNHLY, FYNNEI. CDR3 length equals 13 residues. With V trimmed by 8 bases and J by 7 bases, 8 bases remained unmatched. The CDR3 DNA sequence: TGTGCCAGCTCCGACAGGGTTAGCCAGCCCCAGCATTTT. Its protein is CASSDRVSQPQHF. Filled out from reference TRBV2 and TRBJ1-5, the complete variable domain reads EPEVTQTPSHQVTQMGQEVILRCVPISNHLYFYWYRQILGQKVEFLVSFYNNEISEKSEIFDDQFSVERPDGSNFTLKIRSTKLEDSAMYFCASSDRVSQPQHFGDGTRLSIL.

This clonotype was recorded once. This chain joins TRBV6-6 and TRBJ2-1; D uncertain. V shed 7 bases and J shed 4 bases, with 11 bases lying between them. Germline V gene data show CDR1 as MNHNY and CDR2 as SVGAGI (reference sequence). This CDR3 has 13 residues. CDR3 region: CASTEQTYNEQFF. The CDR3, as DNA: TGTGCCAGCACGGAACAGACTTACAATGAGCAGTTCTTC.